This T cell receptor beta chain was sequenced in a study of CXCR3-negative and CXCR3-positive naive CD8 T cells. Findings and caveats of the study: Fresh PBMCs were used in most assays, and CXCR3 expression partially decreased after cryopreservation. Naive subsets displayed similar surface CD5, and TCR strength was inferred from TRB CDR3 properties. Against CXCR3-negative naive cells, CXCR3-positive naive cells showed more hydrophobic TRB CDR3s.

As for this clonotype: Its antigen is unknown.

Germline V lookup: CDR1 SGDLS, CDR2 YYNGEE. The CDR3 totals 15 residues. cDNA libraries for TRB were generated by 5' RACE incorporating UMI labels. TCRdb reprocessed the 5' RACE reads and keeps a single row for each CDR3 protein, giving no DNA. Its table records about 89,000 distinct CDR3 sequences. Each CD8+ T cell subset was sorted in triplicate, a few hundred thousand cells each. The CD45RO-CCR7+CD27+CD95- phenotype denoted naive CD8+ T cells. The clonotype originates from a human donor in good health. Some clones in this sample may be carry-over from other donors' samples. V usage is TRBV9 and J usage is TRBJ2-6; the D call from TCRdb, TRBD1, cannot be confirmed without DNA. Material: naive CXCR3+ CD8+ T cells from blood. Noted subset: CD45RO-CCR7+CD27+CD95- naive CD8+ T cells expressing CXCR3 (TNR3+). Here the CDR3 reads CASSATGAGANVLTF.